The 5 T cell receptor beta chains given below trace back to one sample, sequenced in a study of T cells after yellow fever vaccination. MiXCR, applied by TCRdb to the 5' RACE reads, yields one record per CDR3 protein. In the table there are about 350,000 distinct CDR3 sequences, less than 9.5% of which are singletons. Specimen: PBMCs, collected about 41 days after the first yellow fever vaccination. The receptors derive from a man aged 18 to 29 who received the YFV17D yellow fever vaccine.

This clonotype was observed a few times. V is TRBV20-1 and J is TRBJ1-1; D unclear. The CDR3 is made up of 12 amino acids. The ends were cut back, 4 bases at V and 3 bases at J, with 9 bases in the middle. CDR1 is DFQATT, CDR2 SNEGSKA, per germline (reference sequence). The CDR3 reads CSATLRDTEAFF. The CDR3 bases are TGCAGTGCTACCCTGAGGGACACTGAAGCTTTCTTT.

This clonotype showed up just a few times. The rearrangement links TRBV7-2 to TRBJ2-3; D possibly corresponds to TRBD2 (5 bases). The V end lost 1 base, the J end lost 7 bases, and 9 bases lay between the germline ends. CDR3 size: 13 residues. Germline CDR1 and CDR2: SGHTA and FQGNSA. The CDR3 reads CASSLVRLNTQYF. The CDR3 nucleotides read TGTGCCAGCAGCTTAGTCCGACTAAATACGCAGTATTTT.

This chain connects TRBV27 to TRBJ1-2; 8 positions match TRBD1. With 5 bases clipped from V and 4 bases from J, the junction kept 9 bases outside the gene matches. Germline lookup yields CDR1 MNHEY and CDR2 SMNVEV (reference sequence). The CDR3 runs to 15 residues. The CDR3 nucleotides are TGTGCCAGCAGTCACCGGGACAGGCTGATCTATGGCTACACCTTC. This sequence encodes CASSHRDRLIYGYTF.

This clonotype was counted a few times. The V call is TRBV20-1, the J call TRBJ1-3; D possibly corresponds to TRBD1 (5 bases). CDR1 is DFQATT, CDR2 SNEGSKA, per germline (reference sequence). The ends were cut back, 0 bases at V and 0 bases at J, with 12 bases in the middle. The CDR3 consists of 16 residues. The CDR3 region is CSAREHRIISGNTIYF. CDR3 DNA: TGCAGTGCTAGAGAACACAGGATCATCTCTGGAAACACCATATATTTT.

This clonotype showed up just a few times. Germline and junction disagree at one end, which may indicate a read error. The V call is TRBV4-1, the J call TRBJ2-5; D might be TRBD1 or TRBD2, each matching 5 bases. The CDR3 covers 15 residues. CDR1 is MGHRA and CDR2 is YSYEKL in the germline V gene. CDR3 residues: CASRQGPQGEETQYF. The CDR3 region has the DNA TGCGCCAGCAGACAAGGACCTCAGGGAGAAGAGACCCAGTACTTC.